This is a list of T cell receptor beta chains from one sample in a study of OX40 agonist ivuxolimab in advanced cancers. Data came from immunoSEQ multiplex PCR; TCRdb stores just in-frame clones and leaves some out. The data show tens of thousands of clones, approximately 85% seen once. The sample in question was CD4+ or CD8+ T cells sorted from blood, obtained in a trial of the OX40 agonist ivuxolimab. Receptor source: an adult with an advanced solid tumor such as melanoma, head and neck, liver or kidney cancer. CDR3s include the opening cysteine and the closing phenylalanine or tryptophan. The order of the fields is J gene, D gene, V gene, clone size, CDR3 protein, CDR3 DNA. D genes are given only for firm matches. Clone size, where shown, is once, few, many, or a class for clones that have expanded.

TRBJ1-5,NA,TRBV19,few,CASREGQWDQPQHF,TGTGCCAGTCGGGAAGGGCAGTGGGATCAGCCCCAGCATTTT
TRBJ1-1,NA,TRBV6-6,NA,CASSYLKGEAFF,TGTGCCAGCAGTTACCTTAAGGGTGAAGCTTTCTTT
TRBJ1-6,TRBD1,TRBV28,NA,CASSVRTGGEELPPLHF,TGTGCCAGCAGTGTTAGGACAGGGGGCGAAGAGCTCCCACCCCTCCACTTT
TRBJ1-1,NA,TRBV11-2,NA,CAIKPRALGTEAFF,TGTGCCATCAAACCTCGGGCTCTGGGAACTGAAGCTTTCTTT
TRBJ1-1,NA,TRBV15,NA,CATSSPRGANTEAFF,TGTGCCACCAGCAGTCCCAGGGGAGCGAACACTGAAGCTTTCTTT
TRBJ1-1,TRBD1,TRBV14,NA,CASSGATGVNTEAFF,TGTGCCAGCAGCGGGGCGACAGGGGTGAACACTGAAGCTTTCTTT
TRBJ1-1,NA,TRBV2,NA,CASSEFQRGTEAFF,TGTGCCAGCAGCGAGTTTCAAAGGGGCACTGAAGCTTTCTTT
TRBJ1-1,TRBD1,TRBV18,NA,CASSLQTGVNTEAFF,TGTGCCAGCTCACTACAGACAGGGGTGAACACTGAAGCTTTCTTT
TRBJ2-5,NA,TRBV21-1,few,CASSARSVFFKETQYF,TGTGCCAGCAGCGCCCGGTCGGTGTTCTTTAAAGAGACCCAGTACTTC
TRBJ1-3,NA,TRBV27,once,CASRSLKYRDTIYF,TGTGCCAGCAGATCGCTAAAGTACAGGGACACCATATATTTT
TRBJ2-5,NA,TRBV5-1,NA,CASSWGVTQETQYF,TGCGCCAGCAGCTGGGGGGTGACCCAAGAGACCCAGTACTTC
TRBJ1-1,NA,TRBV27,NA,CASSLIGNTEAFF,TGTGCCAGCAGTTTGATAGGAAACACTGAAGCTTTCTTT
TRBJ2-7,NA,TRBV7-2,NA,CASSSPDSSYEQYF,TGTGCCAGCAGCTCCCCCGACTCCTCCTACGAGCAGTACTTC
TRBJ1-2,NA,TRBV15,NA,CATSRGRTDYGYTF,TGTGCCACCAGCAGGGGGCGGACAGACTATGGCTACACCTTC
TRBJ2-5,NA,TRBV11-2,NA,CASSLGEVETQYF,TGTGCCAGCAGCTTAGGGGAGGTAGAGACCCAGTACTTC
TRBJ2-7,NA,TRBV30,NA,CAWKDGRSFGEQYF,TGTGCCTGGAAGGACGGCCGTTCGTTTGGAGAGCAGTACTTC
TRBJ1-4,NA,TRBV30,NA,CAWSLTTTNEKLFF,TGTGCCTGGAGTTTGACAACAACTAATGAAAAACTGTTTTTT
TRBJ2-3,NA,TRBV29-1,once,CSPPPGHTTDTQYF,TGCAGCCCCCCTCCGGGACACACCACAGATACGCAGTATTTT
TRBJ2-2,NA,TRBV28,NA,CASSFGHLNTGELFF,TGTGCCAGCAGTTTCGGACACCTGAACACCGGGGAGCTGTTTTTT
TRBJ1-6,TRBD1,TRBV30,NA,CAWNRGRDSPLHF,TGTGCCTGGAACAGGGGGCGCGATTCACCCCTCCACTTT
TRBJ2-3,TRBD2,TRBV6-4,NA,CASSDSSRAGVPDTQYF,TGTGCCAGCAGTGACTCGAGTAGAGCGGGAGTCCCAGATACGCAGTATTTT
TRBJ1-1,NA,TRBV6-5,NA,CASSYYTEAFF,TGTGCCAGCAGTTACTACACTGAAGCTTTCTTT
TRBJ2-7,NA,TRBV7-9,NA,CASSPPGLYEQYF,TGTGCCAGCAGCCCCCCGGGCCTCTACGAGCAGTACTTC
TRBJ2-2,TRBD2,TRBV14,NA,CASSQDGSLAGDGELFF,TGTGCCAGCAGCCAAGATGGATCACTAGCGGGAGACGGGGAGCTGTTTTTT
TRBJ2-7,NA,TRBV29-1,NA,CSARLDSTYEQYF,TGCAGCGCGAGATTGGACTCGACCTACGAGCAGTACTTC
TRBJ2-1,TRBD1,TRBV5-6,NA,CASSYYGQGSEQFF,TGTGCCAGCAGCTACTACGGACAGGGATCAGAGCAGTTCTTC
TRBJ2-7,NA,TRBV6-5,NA,CASSYSAGSVYEQYF,TGTGCCAGCAGTTACTCGGCAGGGTCCGTCTACGAGCAGTACTTC
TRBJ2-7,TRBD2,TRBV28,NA,CASSFTLATLSYEQYF,TGTGCCAGCAGTTTCACACTAGCGACCCTCTCCTACGAGCAGTACTTC
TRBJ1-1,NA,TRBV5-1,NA,CASSLGLGTEAFF,TGCGCCAGCAGCTTGGGGCTAGGGACTGAAGCTTTCTTT
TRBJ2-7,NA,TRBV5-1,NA,CASSLGLNGYEQYF,TGCGCCAGCAGCTTGGGATTAAATGGGTACGAGCAGTACTTC
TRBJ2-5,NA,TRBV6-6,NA,CATRTPPGTQYF,TGTGCCACCCGGACTCCCCCCGGGACCCAGTACTTC
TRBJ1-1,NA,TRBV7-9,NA,CASSPGPNTEAFF,TGTGCCAGCAGCCCCGGGCCGAACACTGAAGCTTTCTTT
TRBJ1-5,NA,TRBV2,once,CASSELTGENNQPQHF,TGTGCCAGCAGTGAACTTACAGGCGAGAACAATCAGCCCCAGCATTTT
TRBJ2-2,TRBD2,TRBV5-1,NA,CASSLLETSGSSGELFF,TGCGCCAGCAGCTTGCTTGAGACTAGCGGTTCTAGCGGGGAGCTGTTTTTT
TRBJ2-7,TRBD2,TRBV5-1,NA,CASSRRTSGRIYEQYF,TGCGCCAGCAGCCGGAGGACTAGCGGGAGGATCTACGAGCAGTACTTC
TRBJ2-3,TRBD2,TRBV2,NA,CASRFTRLAGGLTDTQYF,TGTGCCAGCAGATTTACGAGACTAGCGGGAGGTTTGACAGATACGCAGTATTTT
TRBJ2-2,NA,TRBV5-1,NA,CATQSVTGELFF,TGCGCCACCCAATCGGTCACCGGGGAGCTGTTTTTT
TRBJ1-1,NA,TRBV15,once,CATSRDQGREAFF,TGTGCCACCAGCAGAGATCAGGGCAGGGAAGCTTTCTTT
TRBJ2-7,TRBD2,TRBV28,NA,CASGEETSDYEQYF,TGTGCCAGCGGCGAGGAGACTAGCGACTACGAGCAGTACTTC
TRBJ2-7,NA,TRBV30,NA,CAWSVRGRGNEQYF,TGTGCCTGGAGTGTAAGGGGACGGGGAAACGAGCAGTACTTC
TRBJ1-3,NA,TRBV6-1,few,CASRDAGLSGNTIYF,TGTGCCAGCAGGGACGCGGGGCTGTCTGGAAACACCATATATTTT
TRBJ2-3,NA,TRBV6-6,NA,CASSRMSTDTQYF,TGTGCCAGCAGTAGGATGAGCACAGATACGCAGTATTTT
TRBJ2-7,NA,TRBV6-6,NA,CASSYERVGYEQYF,TGTGCCAGCAGTTACGAGAGGGTTGGATACGAGCAGTACTTC
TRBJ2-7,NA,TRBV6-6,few,CASSYSTQVTGEQYF,TGTGCCAGCAGTTACTCCACTCAGGTGACCGGCGAGCAGTACTTC
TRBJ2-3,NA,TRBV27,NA,CASSRTGIVTDTQYF,TGTGCCAGCAGTAGAACAGGGATTGTCACAGATACGCAGTATTTT